The source of this T cell receptor (beta chain) is a study of T cells in Graves' hyperthyroidism and ophthalmopathy. General study results and limits: Most expanded thyroid clonotypes above 0.001 recurred in blood.

The germline V gene encodes CDR1 DFQATT and CDR2 SNEGSKA (reference sequence). This CDR3 contains 12 residues. Between the trimmed V and J ends, which lost 6 bases and 3 bases, there was a span of 12 bases. Amplification of TCR beta CDR3 regions used RNA as the template. Initially, a first-round RT-PCR of the TCR CDR3 employed the HTBI primer set. Each CDR3 protein gets one entry after TCRdb re-called the multiplex PCR reads with MiXCR. This table has about 370,000 distinct CDR3 sequences, around 15% appearing once. This clonotype was picked up many times. Its antigen is not known. The V and J genes are TRBV20-1 and TRBJ2-7; D call uncertain. The source of this sequence is a woman aged 55-70 years with Graves' ophthalmopathy. The sequencing sample was made of blood. CDR3 protein: CSAWESGYEQYF. Here the CDR3 DNA reads TGCAGTGCCTGGGAATCGGGCTACGAGCAGTACTTC.